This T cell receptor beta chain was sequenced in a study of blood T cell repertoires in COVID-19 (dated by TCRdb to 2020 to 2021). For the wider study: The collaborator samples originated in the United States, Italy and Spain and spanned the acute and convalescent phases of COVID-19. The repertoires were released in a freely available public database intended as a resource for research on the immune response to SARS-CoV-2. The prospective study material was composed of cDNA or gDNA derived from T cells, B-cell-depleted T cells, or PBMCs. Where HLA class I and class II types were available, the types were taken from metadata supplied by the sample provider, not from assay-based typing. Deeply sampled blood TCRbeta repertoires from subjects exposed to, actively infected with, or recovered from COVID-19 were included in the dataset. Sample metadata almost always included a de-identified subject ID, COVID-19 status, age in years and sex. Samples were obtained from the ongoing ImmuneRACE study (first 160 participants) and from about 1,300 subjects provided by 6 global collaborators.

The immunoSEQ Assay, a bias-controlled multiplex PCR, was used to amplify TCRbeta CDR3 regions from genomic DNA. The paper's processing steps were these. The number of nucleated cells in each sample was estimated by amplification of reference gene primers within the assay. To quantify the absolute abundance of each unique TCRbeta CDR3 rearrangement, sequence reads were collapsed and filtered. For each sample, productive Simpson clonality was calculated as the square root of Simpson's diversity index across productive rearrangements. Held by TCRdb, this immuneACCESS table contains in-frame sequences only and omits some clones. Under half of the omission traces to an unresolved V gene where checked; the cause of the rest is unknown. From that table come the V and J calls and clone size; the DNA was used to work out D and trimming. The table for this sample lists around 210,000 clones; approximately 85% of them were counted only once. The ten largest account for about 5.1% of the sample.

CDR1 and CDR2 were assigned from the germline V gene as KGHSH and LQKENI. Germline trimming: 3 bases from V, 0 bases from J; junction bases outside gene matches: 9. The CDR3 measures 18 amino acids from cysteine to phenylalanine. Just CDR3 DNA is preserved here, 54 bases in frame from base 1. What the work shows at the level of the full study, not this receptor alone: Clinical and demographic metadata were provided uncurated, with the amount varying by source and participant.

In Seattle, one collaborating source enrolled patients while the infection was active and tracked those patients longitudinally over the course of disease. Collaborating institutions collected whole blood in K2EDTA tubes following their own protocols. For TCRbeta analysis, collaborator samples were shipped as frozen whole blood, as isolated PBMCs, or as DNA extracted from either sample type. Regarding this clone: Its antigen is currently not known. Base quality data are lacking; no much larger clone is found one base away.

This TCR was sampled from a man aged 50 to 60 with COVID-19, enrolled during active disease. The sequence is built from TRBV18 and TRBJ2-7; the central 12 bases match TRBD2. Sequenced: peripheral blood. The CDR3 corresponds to CASSPRTSGARSSYEQYF. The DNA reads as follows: TGTGCCAGCTCACCCAGGACTAGCGGGGCCCGGAGCTCCTACGAGCAGTACTTC.